This T cell receptor (beta chain) derives from a study of response to subunit inactivated influenza vaccine. Points from the study as a whole: Few additional T cells are recruited per seasonal influenza vaccination, authors suggested.

About this clonotype: Its antigen is unknown.

TCRdb ran MiXCR on the RT-PCR reads and lists one entry per CDR3 protein. The sample yields around 850,000 distinct CDR3 sequences, approximately 17% seen once. Sequenced material: PBMCs from blood, taken 4 to 6 days after vaccination. The receptor comes from a man aged 45-65 years who received an inactivated influenza vaccine.

This CDR3 is CASRESGGLYEQFF. The CDR3 DNA reads TGTGCCAGCAGGGAGTCGGGTGGTTTGTATGAGCAGTTCTTC. This chain connects TRBV6-1 to TRBJ2-1; D remains unclear. Germline V gene data show CDR1 as MNHNS and CDR2 as SASEGT. Trimming stripped 6 bases from V and 8 bases from J, with 17 bases between. This CDR3 is built from 14 residues.